The 9 T cell receptor beta chains below were found in one sample sequenced in a study of blood T cell repertoires in COVID-19. The data were produced by immunoSEQ multiplex PCR, yet TCRdb's version contains in-frame clones alone and is incomplete. The table has 190,000 or so clones, about 81% seen once. Sequencing was performed on PBMCs or T cells enriched from blood (not recorded which). These receptors were taken from a man aged 40-49 years who had recovered from COVID-19.

V is TRBV6-1 and J is TRBJ1-5; D is perhaps TRBD1 (5 bases). The CDR3 runs to 13 residues. Germline CDR1 and CDR2: MNHNS and SASEGT. Trimming took off 2 bases at V and 6 bases at J, with 8 bases between the two ends. The CDR3 is CASSERQGQPQHF. CDR3 bases: TGTGCCAGCAGTGAACGGCAGGGTCAGCCCCAGCATTTT.

The V call is TRBV5-1, the J call TRBJ2-1; 9 positions agree with TRBD2. Germline V gene sequence: CDR1 SGHRS, CDR2 YFSETQ. CDR3 length equals 14 residues. J lost 10 bases, V lost 2 bases, and 7 bases had no gene match. The CDR3 here is CASSFVAGGEEQFF. As DNA, the CDR3 is TGCGCCAGCAGCTTTGTGGCGGGAGGGGAAGAGCAGTTCTTC.

This clone was seen a single time. The chain has TRBV5-6 and TRBJ1-2; D is undetermined. Trimming left V 6 bases short and J 5 bases short, with 20 bases between. The CDR3 is 15 amino acids. Germline loops: CDR1 SGHDT, CDR2 YYEEEE. CDR3 protein: CASTILNRVGYGYTF. CDR3 nucleotides: TGTGCCAGCACCATACTGAACAGAGTCGGTTATGGCTACACCTTC.

A few counts support this clone. V usage is TRBV2 and J usage is TRBJ2-1, with TRBD1 matching 9 bases. V was pared by 5 bases and J by 7 bases, with 9 bases of the junction left unmatched. This CDR3 is built from 15 residues. CDR1 and CDR2 (germline): SNHLY, FYNNEI. The CDR3 loop is CASSNRGQVGNEQFF. As DNA, the CDR3 is TGTGCCAGCAGTAACAGGGGGCAGGTTGGTAATGAGCAGTTCTTC.

The J gene is TRBJ2-1, the V gene TRBV5-4; D gene uncertain. V dropped 1 base and J dropped 6 bases, with 8 bases sitting between them. Germline values: CDR1 SGHNT, CDR2 YYREEE (reference sequence). The CDR3 is 13 amino acids. CDR3 amino acids: CASSLPTGNEQFF. The DNA for the CDR3 is TGTGCCAGCAGCTTGCCCACTGGCAATGAGCAGTTCTTC.

This chain connects TRBV5-1 to TRBJ2-6; perhaps TRBD1 as D (7 bases). The CDR3 consists of 17 residues. V shed 0 bases and J shed 5 bases, with 15 bases lying between them. Germline loops: CDR1 SGHRS, CDR2 YFSETQ. The CDR3 spells CASSLGGGGARANVLTF. CDR3 bases: TGCGCCAGCAGCTTGGGTGGAGGGGGCGCAAGGGCCAACGTCCTGACTTTC.

CDR3 loop: CASFGSANYGYTF. The CDR3 DNA is TGTGCCAGTTTCGGCAGCGCTAACTATGGCTACACCTTC. The gene calls are TRBV19 and TRBJ1-2; D is ambiguous. The CDR3 length is 13 residues. Germline lookup yields CDR1 LNHDA and CDR2 SQIVND (reference sequence). Trimming removed 8 bases from V and 0 bases from J, with 10 bases in between.

There are a few counts of this clone. The chain links TRBV10-1 to TRBJ2-1; 10 nucleotides match TRBD2. The CDR3 runs to 16 residues. V gave up 6 bases and J gave up 8 bases; unmatched junction bases: 13. Per the germline V gene, CDR1 is WNHNN and CDR2 is SYGVQD (reference sequence). Here the CDR3 DNA reads TGCGCCAGCAGCCCCCATGGACTAGCGGTAAATCATGAGCAGTTCTTC. Its translation: CASSPHGLAVNHEQFF.

The V and J genes are TRBV9 and TRBJ1-5, with 7 nucleotides matching TRBD1. The CDR3 runs to 15 residues. J lost 2 bases, V lost 0 bases, and 2 bases had no gene match. Germline CDR1 SGDLS, CDR2 YYNGEE. The CDR3 spells CASSVEGAGNQPQHF. As DNA, the CDR3 is TGTGCCAGCAGCGTAGAGGGGGCAGGCAATCAGCCCCAGCATTTT.